This T cell receptor (beta chain) was captured by sequencing in a study of Graves' ophthalmopathy and Graves' hyperthyroidism (dated by TCRdb to 2016 to 2018). Background for the entire study: Peripheral blood samples were taken at the time of initial diagnosis, before any treatment was given. After sampling, hyperthyroidism patients received methimazole starting at 30 mg daily, and ophthalmopathy patients received high-dose intravenous methylprednisolone. An independent validation cohort comprised 18 hyperthyroidism patients and about 16 patients who later progressed from hyperthyroidism to ophthalmopathy. TCR beta repertoire signatures were used to distinguish Graves' ophthalmopathy from Graves' hyperthyroidism and to predict progression to ophthalmopathy. In a handful of hyperthyroidism patients, the T-cell repertoires found in thyroid tissue were compared with those found in blood. In total, over 130 blood samples were TCR-sequenced: some 43 ophthalmopathy, 80 or so hyperthyroidism and around 17 hyperthyroidism-to-ophthalmopathy patients. A discovery set of about a hundred patients (approximately 42 ophthalmopathy, 57 stable hyperthyroidism) was enrolled to explore V-J signatures distinguishing ophthalmopathy from hyperthyroidism.

Patients with ophthalmopathy had moderately to severely active disease, with a Clinical Activity Score of 3 or more, a NOSPECS grade of 4 or more, and a disease duration of less than 3 months. Patients with other autoimmune diseases, uncontrolled infections, pregnancy or lactation were excluded from the study. Diagnosis was based on clinical symptoms, serum thyroxine, TRAb, thyroid ultrasound and orbital computed tomography. Ficoll-Paque density gradient centrifugation was used to isolate PBMCs from approximately 10 ml of fresh peripheral blood. Trizol reagent was used to extract the total RNA, and its quality was then checked on an Agilent 2100 Bioanalyzer. For repertoire sequencing, the TCR beta CDR3 regions were amplified from RNA transcripts. A first-round RT-PCR used HTBI primers with the Qiagen OneStep RT-PCR kit, followed by a second-round multiplex PCR, size selection and purification. Sequencing of the libraries was carried out on an Illumina HiSeq2000 in paired-end mode with 100 bp reads. From the authors' description of their analysis: SOAPnuke was used for read processing, and reads with adapters, uncalled bases, a mean Phred below 15, or no exact constant-primer or identifier match were discarded. COPE v1.2.5 was used to merge the high-quality paired reads. Each unique nucleotide sequence was defined as a clonotype, and clonotypes were aligned to IMGT TRB V, D and J references with MiTCR v1.1. Analysis was restricted to V-J combinations with a frequency above 0.0001, which covered about 99% of repertoires. For each V-J combination, a TCR clonal expansion and chaos score was defined as F50 clonal expansion divided by the chaos observed in the TCRdist matrix. Welch's t-statistics and random forest were used to reduce features to over ten V-J combinations, which were fed into a naive Bayes classifier. The similarity between thyroid and blood repertoires was quantified using the Morisita-Horn index. TCRdb's own reprocessing of the public reads used fastp at Q25 and MiXCR and kept productive beta chains. Each CDR3 protein gets just one entry, which takes the most common genes and DNA from the rows behind it. TCRdb, not the authors, supplied the V and J calls. This sample holds about 740,000 distinct CDR3 sequences; approximately 40% were observed only once. The ten largest clones capture approximately 43% of the sample.

A remark on this clonotype: Its antigen is unknown. Base-call qualities are not available, and no considerably larger clone is one nucleotide away.

Trimming takes 3 bases from V and 2 bases from J, and the germline ends sit 13 bases apart. CDR1 and CDR2 are drawn from the germline V gene: MGHRA, YSYEKL. From the cysteine up to the phenylalanine, the CDR3 has a length of 15 residues. Of the read, only the CDR3 DNA is kept; its 45 bases are in frame from base 1. Study-wide conclusions, independent of this receptor: Sample size was not predetermined statistically, and investigators were not blinded to group allocation. Most expanded thyroid clonotypes with frequency above 0.001 were also detected in blood, suggesting blood repertoires may reflect the thyroid immune response. Ophthalmopathy was separated from stable hyperthyroidism by the 13-signature model with around 89% sensitivity and about 81% specificity in cross-validation and with 80%/75% in the test set. In validation, the model predicted ophthalmopathy progression with less than 71% sensitivity and 72.22% specificity; eleven to twelve predicted patients were CT-confirmed with GO in a median of about 7.1 months.

The sequence was obtained from an adult man with Graves' ophthalmopathy. The chain is encoded by TRBV4-1 joined to TRBJ1-1; no D gene call is confident. Sequenced material: peripheral blood. CDR3 sequence: CASSHVSTVNTEAFF. At the DNA level, the sequence is TGCGCCAGCAGCCACGTCAGCACGGTCAACACTGAAGCTTTCTTT.